This section outlines one T cell receptor beta chain sequence together with its context. Antigen: not known. The data were obtained in a study of cytomegalovirus exposure and HLA in healthy donors. The PCR had 60 Vbeta and 13 Jbeta primers. Profiling relied on immunoSEQ multiplex PCR, and the TCRdb table lists in-frame clones only, not all of them. The repertoire holds 150,000 or so clones, with about 79% as singletons. The germline V gene encodes CDR1 SGHNT and CDR2 YYREEE (reference sequence). V lost 4 bases to trimming and J lost 10 bases; unmatched junction nucleotides: 2. This CDR3 comprises 11 residues. Broader study findings: Sequencing likely produced, as an artifact, a cluster of highly shared sequence variants.

This TCR derives from a male donor in good health and CMV-seronegative. J is TRBJ2-1 and V is TRBV5-4, with TRBD2 matching over 7 bases. Sample: PBMCs. The DNA of the CDR3 is TGTGCCAGCAGCCGGGGGGTCGAGCAGTTCTTC. Amino acids: CASSRGVEQFF.